This T cell receptor beta chain stems from a study of neurological immune-mediated disorders. The germline V gene has CDR1 MNHEY and CDR2 SMNVEV (reference sequence). V was pared by 8 bases and J by 1 base, with 15 bases between. There are 14 residues in the CDR3. MiXCR was run by TCRdb on the 5' RACE reads, yielding one entry per CDR3 protein. The sample shows tens of thousands of distinct CDR3 sequences, roughly 5% of them seen only once. This clonotype has a count of ten or more. This receptor was identified in a human donor with multiple sclerosis. The donor label of this sample is uncertain. The V gene is TRBV27, the J gene TRBJ2-7, with D uncertain. Sequencing used PBMCs. The chain's CDR3 is CASGPLGHSYEQYF. The DNA of the CDR3 is TGTGCCAGCGGTCCCCTAGGCCATTCCTACGAGCAGTACTTC.